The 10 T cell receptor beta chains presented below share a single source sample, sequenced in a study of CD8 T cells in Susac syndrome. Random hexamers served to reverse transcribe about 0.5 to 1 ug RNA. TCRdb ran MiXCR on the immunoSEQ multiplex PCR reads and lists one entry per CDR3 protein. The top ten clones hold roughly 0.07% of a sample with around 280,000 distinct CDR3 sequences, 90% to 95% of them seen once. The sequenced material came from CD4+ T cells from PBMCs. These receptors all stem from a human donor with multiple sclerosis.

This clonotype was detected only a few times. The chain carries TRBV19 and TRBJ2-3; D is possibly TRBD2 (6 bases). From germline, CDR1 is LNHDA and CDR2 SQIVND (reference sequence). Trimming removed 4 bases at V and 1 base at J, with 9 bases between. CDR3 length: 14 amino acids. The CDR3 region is CASSSREGTDTQYF. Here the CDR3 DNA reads TGTGCCAGTAGTAGCAGGGAGGGCACAGATACGCAGTATTTT.

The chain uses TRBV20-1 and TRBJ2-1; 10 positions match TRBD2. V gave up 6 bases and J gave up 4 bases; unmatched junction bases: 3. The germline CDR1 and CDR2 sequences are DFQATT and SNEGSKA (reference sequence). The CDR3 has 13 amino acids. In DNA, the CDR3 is TGCAGTGCCCCGACTAGCGGGTACAATGAGCAGTTCTTC. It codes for CSAPTSGYNEQFF.

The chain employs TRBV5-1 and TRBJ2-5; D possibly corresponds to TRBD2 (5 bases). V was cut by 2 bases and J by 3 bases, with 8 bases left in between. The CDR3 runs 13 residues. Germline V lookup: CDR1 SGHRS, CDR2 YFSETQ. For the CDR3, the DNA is TGCGCCAGCAGCTTCCGACTAAAAGAGACCCAGTACTTC. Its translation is CASSFRLKETQYF.

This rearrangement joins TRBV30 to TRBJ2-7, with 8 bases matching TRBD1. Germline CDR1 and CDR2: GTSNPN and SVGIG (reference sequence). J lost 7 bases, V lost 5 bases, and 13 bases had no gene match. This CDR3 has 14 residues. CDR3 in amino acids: CAWEQGQGVGEQYF. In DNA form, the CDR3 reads TGTGCCTGGGAGCAAGGACAGGGTGTGGGGGAGCAGTACTTC. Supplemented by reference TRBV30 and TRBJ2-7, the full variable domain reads SQTIHQWPATLVQPVGSPLSLECTVEGTSNPNLYWYRQAAGRGLQLLFYSVGIGQISSEVPQNLSASRPQDRQFILSSKKLLLSDSGFYLCAWEQGQGVGEQYFGPGTRLTVT.

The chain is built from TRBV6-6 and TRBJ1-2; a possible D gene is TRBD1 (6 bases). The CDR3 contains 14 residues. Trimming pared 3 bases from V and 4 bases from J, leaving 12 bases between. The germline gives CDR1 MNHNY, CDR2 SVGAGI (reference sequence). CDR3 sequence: CASSYGQQVYGYTF. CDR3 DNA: TGTGCCAGCAGTTATGGACAGCAAGTCTATGGCTACACCTTC.

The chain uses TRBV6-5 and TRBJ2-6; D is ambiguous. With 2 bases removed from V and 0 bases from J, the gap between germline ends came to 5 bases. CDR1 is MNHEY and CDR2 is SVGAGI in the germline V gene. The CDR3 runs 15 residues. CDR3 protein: CASSYQNSGANVLTF. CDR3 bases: TGTGCCAGCAGTTACCAGAACTCTGGGGCCAACGTCCTGACTTTC.

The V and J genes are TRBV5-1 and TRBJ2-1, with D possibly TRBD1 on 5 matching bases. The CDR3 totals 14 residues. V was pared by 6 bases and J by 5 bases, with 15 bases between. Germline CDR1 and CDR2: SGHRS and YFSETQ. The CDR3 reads CASKTTATNNEQFF. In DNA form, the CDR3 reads TGCGCCAGCAAGACGACAGCGACCAACAATGAGCAGTTCTTC.

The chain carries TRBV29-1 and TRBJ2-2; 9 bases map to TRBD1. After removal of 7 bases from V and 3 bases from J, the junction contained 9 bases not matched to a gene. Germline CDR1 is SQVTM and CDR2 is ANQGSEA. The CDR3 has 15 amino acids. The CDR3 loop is CSGLSRTGDTGELFF. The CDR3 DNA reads TGCAGCGGACTATCTAGGACAGGGGACACCGGGGAGCTGTTTTTT.

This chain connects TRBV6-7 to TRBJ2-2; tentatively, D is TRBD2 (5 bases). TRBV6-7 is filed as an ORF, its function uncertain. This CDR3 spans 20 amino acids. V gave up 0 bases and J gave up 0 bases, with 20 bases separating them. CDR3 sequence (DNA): TGTGCCAGCAGTTACTCGATCGGAGCGGTGAATCCCCCGAACACCGGGGAGCTGTTTTTT. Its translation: CASSYSIGAVNPPNTGELFF.

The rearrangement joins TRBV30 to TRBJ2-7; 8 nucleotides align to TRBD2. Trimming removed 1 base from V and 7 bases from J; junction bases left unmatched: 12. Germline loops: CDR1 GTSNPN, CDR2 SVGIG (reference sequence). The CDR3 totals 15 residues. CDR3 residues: CAWSAGTRGMREQYF. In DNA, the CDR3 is TGTGCCTGGAGTGCCGGGACTAGGGGTATGAGGGAGCAGTACTTC.